This T cell receptor beta chain was profiled in a study of blood T cell repertoires in COVID-19 (dated by TCRdb to between 2020 and 2021). Turning to the overall study: Collaborator samples came from the United States, Italy and Spain and covered acute and convalescent phases of COVID-19. The samples were drawn from two sources: the first 160 participants of the ongoing ImmuneRACE study, and some 1,300 subjects contributed by 6 global collaborators. The dataset comprised deeply sampled blood TCRbeta repertoires from subjects exposed to, actively infected with, or recovered from COVID-19. Nearly every sample came with metadata listing a de-identified subject ID, COVID-19 status, age in years and sex. The repertoires were released in a freely available public database intended as a resource for research on the immune response to SARS-CoV-2. Where available, HLA class I and class II types were taken from metadata supplied by the sample provider and were not determined by assay-based typing. The material from the prospective study consisted of cDNA or gDNA derived from T cells, B-cell-depleted T cells, or PBMCs. Overall study results and their limits: The quantity of clinical and demographic metadata differed by source and by participant and was supplied without curation.

The immunoSEQ Assay, a bias-controlled multiplex PCR, was used to amplify TCRbeta CDR3 regions from genomic DNA. In the paper's pipeline: The number of nucleated cells in each sample was estimated from the amplification of reference gene primers within the assay. To quantify the absolute abundance of each unique TCRbeta CDR3 rearrangement, sequence reads were collapsed and filtered. Productive Simpson clonality was computed per sample as the square root of Simpson's diversity index over productive rearrangements. Drawn from immuneACCESS, this table holds only the in-frame rearrangements with V and J called that TCRdb kept. Clones are partly lost; checked studies trace under half to an unresolved V gene and leave the rest unexplained. V and J calls and clone size are given by that table; D and trimming were obtained from the DNA. Present in this sample are about 250,000 clones, 80% to 90% of which were seen just once. The ten largest clonotypes hold 2% to 2.5% of the sample.

Participants in the prospective study were aged about 18 to 95 years, lived in some 24 United States geographic areas, and enrolled through a virtual design. In the prospective study, cohorts were assigned on the basis of participant-reported clinical history obtained from a screening survey and a study questionnaire. Recovered participants in ImmuneRACE Cohort 3 were defined as having two consecutive negative NP/OP PCR tests, clearance from a healthcare professional, or resolution of symptoms. Mobile phlebotomists in the prospective study collected whole blood, serum and a nasopharyngeal or oropharyngeal swab from every participant. Additional blood draws and questionnaires over an approximately two-month period could optionally be provided by prospective study participants. Before DNA extraction, prospective study blood samples were shipped either frozen or at room temperature. The germline V gene provides CDR1 SGHVS and CDR2 FNYEAQ. V lost 0 bases and J lost 6 bases, and the count of bases not matched to a germline gene is 2. The CDR3 contains 15 residues, cysteine and phenylalanine counted. CDR3 DNA is the only sequence kept; it has 45 bases, read in frame from the first base.

As regards this clone: Its antigen specificity is not known. Base qualities were left out, and no much larger clone turns up one base away.

The V gene is TRBV7-6 and the J gene is TRBJ1-6, with 7 central nucleotides matching TRBD1. The specimen sequenced was PBMCs or T cells enriched from blood (not recorded which). The source is a young woman who had recovered from COVID-19. The CDR3 protein is CASSLAPGGNSPLHF. The DNA reads TGTGCCAGCAGCTTAGCCCCAGGGGGTAATTCACCCCTCCACTTT.